Shown below are 18 T cell receptor beta chains from a single sample sequenced in a study of T cell responses to AZD1222 COVID-19 vaccine. Measured with immunoSEQ multiplex PCR; TCRdb has only the in-frame clones, and not every one. This sample yields about 150,000 clones, of which about 90% are seen a single time; over 8% belongs to the top ten. The sequences come from peripheral blood, collected 28 days after the second AZD1222 dose. The receptors were gathered from an adult who received the AZD1222 COVID-19 vaccine.

J is TRBJ2-1 and V is TRBV6-2 or TRBV6-3, with unresolved D. CDR1 is MNHEY, CDR2 SVGEGT, per germline. The CDR3 contains 15 residues. Trimming pared 0 bases from V and 5 bases from J, leaving 11 bases between. As DNA, the CDR3 is TGTGCCAGCAGTTACTCCCTCGCGGCCAACAATGAGCAGTTCTTC. Translation gives CASSYSLAANNEQFF.

This rearrangement joins TRBV27 to TRBJ2-1; a possible D gene is TRBD1 (7 bases). Trimming took off 7 bases at V and 0 bases at J, with 22 bases between the two ends. Germline V lookup: CDR1 MNHEY, CDR2 SMNVEV (reference sequence). The CDR3 covers 18 residues. CDR3 amino acids: CASTFRGARGSSYNEQFF. CDR3 nucleotides: TGTGCCAGCACCTTCAGGGGGGCGAGGGGAAGCTCCTACAATGAGCAGTTCTTC.

Of note for this clone: Within the sample, other DNA sequences also encode this same CDR3. The chain recombines TRBV28 with TRBJ2-5; D not resolved. The germline CDR1 and CDR2 sequences are MDHEN and SYDVKM. The CDR3 is made up of 11 amino acids. The V end lost 2 bases, the J end lost 5 bases, and 3 bases lay between the germline ends. CDR3 coding DNA: TGTGCCAGCAGTTTAGGGGAGACCCAGTACTTC. The encoded protein is CASSLGETQYF.

The chain has TRBV7-9 and TRBJ2-1; 8 bases are a match to TRBD2. The CDR3 runs to 15 residues. Unmatched junction bases numbered 12, after V lost 5 bases and J lost 9 bases. CDR1 and CDR2 (germline): SEHNR, FQNEAQ (reference sequence). The DNA of the CDR3 is TGTGCCAGCAGCCCAACGGCGGGGAGCGGGAGTGAGCAGTTCTTC. As protein: CASSPTAGSGSEQFF. Full variable domain (missing parts from reference TRBV7-9 and TRBJ2-1): DTGVSQNPRHKITKRGQNVTFRCDPISEHNRLYWYRQTLGQGPEFLTYFQNEAQLEKSRLLSDRFSAERPKGSFSTLEIQRTEQGDSAMYLCASSPTAGSGSEQFFGPGTRLTVL.

The chain combines TRBV6-5 with TRBJ1-6, with no clear D. Germline V lookup: CDR1 MNHEY, CDR2 SVGAGI. Trimming shortened V by 5 bases and J by 5 bases, and 13 bases separated the two germline ends. This CDR3 has 15 residues. The CDR3 is CASSHLGNDNSPLHF. The CDR3 coding sequence is TGTGCCAGCAGTCACCTAGGGAACGATAATTCACCCCTCCACTTT.

The CDR3 DNA follows: TGTGCCAGTAGTATGGAGGACAGGGATCAGCCCCAGCATTTT. Protein product: CASSMEDRDQPQHF. The gene calls are TRBV19 and TRBJ1-5, with 8 nucleotides matching TRBD1. The CDR3 consists of 14 residues. Germline V gene sequence: CDR1 LNHDA, CDR2 SQIVND (reference sequence). The V and J ends lost 3 bases and 5 bases, in that order; junction bases with no gene match: 3.

The chain recombines TRBV7-2 with TRBJ1-4; TRBD1 matches at 9 bases. This CDR3 region has 15 residues. Trimming cost V 4 bases and J 5 bases; bases outside gene matches: 5. Germline V gene sequence: CDR1 SGHTA, CDR2 FQGNSA. The CDR3 DNA follows: TGTGCCAGCAGCTCTACCGGGACAGGGAATGAAAAACTGTTTTTT. It specifies CASSSTGTGNEKLFF.

This clone was recorded once. V usage is TRBV28 and J usage is TRBJ1-1; 7 bases are a match to TRBD1. The germline CDR1 and CDR2 sequences are MDHEN and SYDVKM. V lost 4 bases and J lost 4; bases outside the gene matches: 0. This CDR3 comprises 12 residues. The CDR3 DNA reads as TGTGCCAGCAGTTCAGGGGGCACTGAAGCTTTCTTT. It yields the protein CASSSGGTEAFF.

The J gene is TRBJ1-6, the V gene TRBV10-2; D remains unclear. V shed 3 bases and J shed 0 bases, with 15 bases lying between them. Germline assignment: CDR1 WSHSY and CDR2 SAAADI. The CDR3 covers 18 residues. DNA of the CDR3: TGCGCCAGCAGTGAATCGATGAAGGGAAGCTCCTATAATTCACCCCTCCACTTT. Amino acid sequence: CASSESMKGSSYNSPLHF.

This clone is a singleton in its sample. The V and J genes are TRBV29-1 and TRBJ1-1; D is unresolved. CDR3 length: 8 residues. From germline, CDR1 is SQVTM and CDR2 ANQGSEA. V dropped 6 bases and J dropped 10 bases, with 6 bases sitting between them. CDR3 in amino acids: CSVGGAFF. The CDR3 bases are TGCAGCGTGGGTGGAGCTTTCTTT.

The chain employs TRBV2 and TRBJ2-3, with no clear D. This CDR3 is built from 13 residues. The germline gives CDR1 SNHLY, CDR2 FYNNEI. V was pared by 5 bases and J by 3 bases, with 9 bases between. Here the CDR3 DNA reads TGTGCCAGCAGTTTTATTGGGACAGATACGCAGTATTTT. Translation gives CASSFIGTDTQYF.

The chain carries TRBV9 and TRBJ2-3, with 7 bases aligning to TRBD1. The CDR3 spans 14 residues. Germline CDR1 and CDR2: SGDLS and YYNGEE. With V trimmed by 2 bases and J by 5 bases, 5 bases remained unmatched. The CDR3 DNA is TGTGCCAGCAGCGTTCGACAGGGCATAGATACGCAGTATTTT. It yields the protein CASSVRQGIDTQYF.

This clone appeared a few times. This chain links TRBV27 with TRBJ1-3; weak D call: TRBD1 (5 bases). Trimming removed 2 bases at V and 0 bases at J, with 8 bases between. CDR3 size: 15 residues. Germline loops: CDR1 MNHEY, CDR2 SMNVEV (reference sequence). The CDR3 reads CASSLQGSSGNTIYF. The DNA for the CDR3 is TGTGCCAGCAGTTTACAGGGAAGCTCTGGAAACACCATATATTTT.

The chain is built from TRBV27 and TRBJ2-6; the match to TRBD1 covers 9 bases. V lost 5 bases, J lost 4 bases, and 6 bases stayed unmatched. Per germline, CDR1 MNHEY and CDR2 SMNVEV (reference sequence). The CDR3 extends over 16 amino acids. The CDR3 DNA reads TGTGCCAGCAGTCTATACAGGGGGCAGGGGGCCAACGTCCTGACTTTC. Protein: CASSLYRGQGANVLTF. Looking up the rest from reference TRBV27 and TRBJ2-6 gives the full variable domain: EAQVTQNPRYLITVTGKKLTVTCSQNMNHEYMSWYRQDPGLGLRQIYYSMNVEVTDKGDVPEGYKVSRKEKRNFPLILESPSPNQTSLYFCASSLYRGQGANVLTFGAGSRLTVL.

CDR3 in amino acids: CASSRATGGGYTF. For the CDR3, the DNA is TGTGCCAGTAGCCGTGCCACGGGGGGCGGCTACACCTTC. The chain recombines TRBV19 with TRBJ1-2; maybe TRBD1 (6 bases). CDR3 length: 13 amino acids. V was shortened by 6 bases and J by 8 bases, with 16 bases between the two germline ends. Germline loops: CDR1 LNHDA, CDR2 SQIVND (reference sequence).

This sequence joins TRBV28 and TRBJ1-5; D not certain. The length of the CDR3 is 15 residues. From germline, CDR1 is MDHEN and CDR2 SYDVKM. Trimming stripped 2 bases from V and 3 bases from J, with 11 bases between. Here the CDR3 reads CASSLVGHNNQPQHF. The CDR3 bases are TGTGCCAGCAGTTTAGTCGGGCACAACAATCAGCCCCAGCATTTT.

V is TRBV19 and J is TRBJ1-1, with D uncertain. Germline V gene sequence: CDR1 LNHDA, CDR2 SQIVND (reference sequence). This CDR3 is 12 amino acids long. V was cut by 3 bases and J by 7 bases, with 9 bases left in between. CDR3: CASSIRWGEAFF. The CDR3 DNA reads TGTGCCAGTAGTATTCGGTGGGGTGAAGCTTTCTTT.

This chain uses TRBV5-4 with TRBJ1-6; 9 bases align to TRBD1. Losses at the gene ends were 4 bases for V and 9 bases for J; bases not matched to a gene: 5. There are 14 residues in the CDR3. CDR1 is SGHNT, CDR2 YYREEE, per germline (reference sequence). The CDR3 region has the DNA TGTGCCAGCAGCCTGGGACAGGGCACTTCACCCCTCCACTTT. Amino acids: CASSLGQGTSPLHF.